The 4 T cell receptor beta chains below come from one sample, sequenced in a study of Ad26.COV2.S vaccination and SARS-CoV-2 variants. The protocol was immunoSEQ multiplex PCR, while the TCRdb copy is restricted to in-frame clones and leaves out a portion. The sample lists 350,000 to 500,000 clones, 90% seen once, with about 4.4% in the top ten. Treatment in this sample: about 20 received Ad26.COV2.S at low or high dose, single or two shots; about 5 received placebo; per-sample allocation not given. Repertoires come from day 63 after the first vaccine or placebo injection. This material consisted of peripheral blood, taken in a trial of Ad26.COV2.S vaccine versus placebo. The receptors derive from a person between 18 and 60 years old who received the Ad26.COV2.S COVID-19 vaccine or a placebo.

The rearrangement uses TRBV19 and TRBJ1-1; TRBD1 matches 8 bases. The V gene end was trimmed by 4 bases and the J gene end by 3 bases; junction bases not matched to a gene: 22. The CDR3 runs 20 residues. The germline CDR1 and CDR2 sequences are LNHDA and SQIVND (reference sequence). The CDR3 spells CASSTTPKDRVSSFYTEAFF. In DNA form, the CDR3 reads TGTGCCAGTAGTACAACCCCGAAGGACAGGGTTTCAAGTTTTTACACTGAAGCTTTCTTT.

The J gene is TRBJ1-4, the V gene TRBV5-6; 11 nucleotides match TRBD1. This CDR3 has 15 residues. Germline V gene lookup returns CDR1 SGHDT and CDR2 YYEEEE. The V and J ends lost 1 base and 15 bases, in that order; junction bases with no gene match: 11. The CDR3 spells CASSLLRGQGALLFF. As DNA, the CDR3 is TGTGCCAGCAGCTTGTTAAGAGGACAGGGGGCATTATTGTTTTTT.

The rearrangement uses TRBV28 and TRBJ2-7; the D is unclear. V was trimmed by 6 bases and J by 3 bases, leaving 3 bases between them. This CDR3 contains 10 residues. Germline V gene lookup returns CDR1 MDHEN and CDR2 SYDVKM. CDR3 loop: CASSNYEQYF. CDR3 sequence (DNA): TGTGCCAGCAGCAACTACGAGCAGTACTTC.

The chain employs TRBV5-1 and TRBJ2-1; TRBD2 aligns across 9 bases. This CDR3 is 15 amino acids long. V trimming: 0 bases; J trimming: 8 bases; junction bases outside the gene matches: 6. Per the germline V gene, CDR1 is SGHRS and CDR2 is YFSETQ. CDR3 DNA: TGCGCCAGCAGCTTGGAGTCTAGCGGGAACCATGAGCAGTTCTTC. Protein product: CASSLESSGNHEQFF.